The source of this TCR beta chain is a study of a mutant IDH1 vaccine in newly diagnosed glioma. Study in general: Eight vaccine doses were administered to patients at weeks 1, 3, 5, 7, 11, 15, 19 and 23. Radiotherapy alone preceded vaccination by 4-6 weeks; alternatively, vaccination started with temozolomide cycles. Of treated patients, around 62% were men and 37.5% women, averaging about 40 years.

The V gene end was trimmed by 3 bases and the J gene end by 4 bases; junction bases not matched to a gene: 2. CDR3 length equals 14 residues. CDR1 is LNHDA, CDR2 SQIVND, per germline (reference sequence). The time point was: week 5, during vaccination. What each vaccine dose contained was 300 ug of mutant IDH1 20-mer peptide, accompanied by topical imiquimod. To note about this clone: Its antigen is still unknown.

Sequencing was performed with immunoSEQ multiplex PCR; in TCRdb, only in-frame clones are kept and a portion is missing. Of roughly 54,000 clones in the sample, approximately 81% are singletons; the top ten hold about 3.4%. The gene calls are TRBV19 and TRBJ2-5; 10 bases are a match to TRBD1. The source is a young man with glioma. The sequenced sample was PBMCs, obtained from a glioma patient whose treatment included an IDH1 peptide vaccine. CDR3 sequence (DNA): TGTGCCAGTAGTATTAGGACAGGGGGAGAGACCCAGTACTTC. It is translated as CASSIRTGGETQYF.